This T cell receptor beta chain was sequenced in a study of cytomegalovirus exposure and HLA in healthy donors. PCR was performed using 60 Vbeta and 13 Jbeta primers. Only in-frame clones appear in the TCRdb table, and some are missing; sequencing was by immunoSEQ multiplex PCR. Here the sample table reports 140,000 to 150,000 clones. CDR1 and CDR2 (germline): KGHSH, LQKENI. Trimming left V 5 bases short and J 0 bases short, with 5 bases between. CDR3 size: 13 residues. This chain links TRBV18 with TRBJ1-5; no firm D call. This clonotype was sampled from a male donor in good health and CMV-seronegative. The sequenced material came from PBMCs. DNA of the CDR3: TGTGCCAGCTCAGGCGGTAGCAATCAGCCCCAGCATTTT. It codes for CASSGGSNQPQHF.